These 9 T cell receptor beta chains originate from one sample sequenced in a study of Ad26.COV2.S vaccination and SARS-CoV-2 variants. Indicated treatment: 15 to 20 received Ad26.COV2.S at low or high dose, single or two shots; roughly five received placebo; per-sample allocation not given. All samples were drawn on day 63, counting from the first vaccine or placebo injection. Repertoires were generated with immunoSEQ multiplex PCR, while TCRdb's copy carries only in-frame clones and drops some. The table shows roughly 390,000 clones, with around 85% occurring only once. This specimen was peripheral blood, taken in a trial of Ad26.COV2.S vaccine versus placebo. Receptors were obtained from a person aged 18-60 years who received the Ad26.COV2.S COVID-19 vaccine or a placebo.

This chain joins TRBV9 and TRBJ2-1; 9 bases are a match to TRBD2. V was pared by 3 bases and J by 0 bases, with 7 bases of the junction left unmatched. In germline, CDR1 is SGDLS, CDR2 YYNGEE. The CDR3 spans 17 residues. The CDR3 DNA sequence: TGTGCCAGCAGCGCCAGCGGGGGGCCATTCTCCTACAATGAGCAGTTCTTC. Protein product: CASSASGGPFSYNEQFF.

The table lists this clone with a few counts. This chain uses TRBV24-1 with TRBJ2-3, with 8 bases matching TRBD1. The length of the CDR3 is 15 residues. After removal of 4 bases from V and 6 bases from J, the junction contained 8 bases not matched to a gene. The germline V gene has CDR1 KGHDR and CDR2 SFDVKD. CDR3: CATSDQGQGGDTQYF. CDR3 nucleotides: TGTGCCACCAGTGACCAAGGACAGGGTGGGGATACGCAGTATTTT.

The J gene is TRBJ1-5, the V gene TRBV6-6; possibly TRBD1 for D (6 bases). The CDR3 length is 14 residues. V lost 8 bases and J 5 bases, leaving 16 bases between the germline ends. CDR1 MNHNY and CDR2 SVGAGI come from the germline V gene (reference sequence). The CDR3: CASVGGAYDQPQHF. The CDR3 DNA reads TGTGCCAGCGTCGGGGGGGCCTACGATCAGCCCCAGCATTTT.

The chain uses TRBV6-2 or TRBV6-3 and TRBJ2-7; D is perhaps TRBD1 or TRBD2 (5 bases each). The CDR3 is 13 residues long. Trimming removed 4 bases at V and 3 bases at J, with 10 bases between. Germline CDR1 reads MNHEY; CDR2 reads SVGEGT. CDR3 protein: CASSWGTYYEQYF. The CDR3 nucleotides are TGTGCCAGCAGTTGGGGGACCTACTACGAGCAGTACTTC.

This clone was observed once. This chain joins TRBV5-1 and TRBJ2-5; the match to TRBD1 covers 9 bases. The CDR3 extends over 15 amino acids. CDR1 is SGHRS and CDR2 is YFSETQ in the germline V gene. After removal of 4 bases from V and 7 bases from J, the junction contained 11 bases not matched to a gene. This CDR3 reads CASSTSPGQGATQYF. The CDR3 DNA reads TGCGCCAGCAGCACGTCCCCGGGACAGGGAGCGACCCAGTACTTC.

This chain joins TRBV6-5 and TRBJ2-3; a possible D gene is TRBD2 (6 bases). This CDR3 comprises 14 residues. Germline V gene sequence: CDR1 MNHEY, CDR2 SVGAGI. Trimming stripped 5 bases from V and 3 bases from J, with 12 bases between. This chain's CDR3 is CASSRLETTDTQYF. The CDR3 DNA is TGTGCCAGCAGTCGACTAGAGACGACAGATACGCAGTATTTT.

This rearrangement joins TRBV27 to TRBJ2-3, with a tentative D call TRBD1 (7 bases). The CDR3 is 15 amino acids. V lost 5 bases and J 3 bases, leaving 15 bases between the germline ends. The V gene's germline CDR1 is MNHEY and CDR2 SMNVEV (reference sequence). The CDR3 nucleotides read TGTGCCAGCAGTGCCGAGCAGGGGGGAACAGATACGCAGTATTTT. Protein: CASSAEQGGTDTQYF.

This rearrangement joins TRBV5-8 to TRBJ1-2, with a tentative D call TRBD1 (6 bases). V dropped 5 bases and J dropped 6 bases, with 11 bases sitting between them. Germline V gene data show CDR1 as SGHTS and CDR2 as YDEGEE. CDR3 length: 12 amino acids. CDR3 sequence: CASRTGFDGYTF. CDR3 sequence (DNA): TGTGCCAGCAGAACAGGGTTTGATGGCTACACCTTC.

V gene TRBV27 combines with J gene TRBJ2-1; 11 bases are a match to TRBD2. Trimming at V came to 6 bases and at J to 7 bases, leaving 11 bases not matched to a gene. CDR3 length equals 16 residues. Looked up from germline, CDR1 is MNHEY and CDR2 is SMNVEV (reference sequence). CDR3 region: CASRISSGGLRNEQFF. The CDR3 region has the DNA TGTGCCAGCAGAATCTCTAGCGGGGGGCTGCGAAATGAGCAGTTCTTC.